The clone carrying this T cell receptor (beta chain) was picked up many times. No antigen is known for it. These data are taken from a study of read filtering for tumor transcriptome and immune sequencing. Study-wide background: Among patients, approximately 16 were male and more than 13 female, aged roughly 45 to 80 (mean around 66). Whole-transcriptome libraries were prepared after DNase treatment.

The library was built from around 380 ng RNA with molecular barcoded adaptors for alpha/delta and beta/gamma chains. One entry per CDR3 protein, called by TCRdb with MiXCR from the reads. The table records about 58,000 distinct CDR3 sequences, 9% to 15% of them present only once. The CDR3 is 14 amino acids. CDR1 is MNHEY, CDR2 SVGAGI, per germline. V lost 6 bases, J lost 7 bases, and 19 bases lay in between. At the time of active disease, bone marrow was collected from every patient. Study-level results: IR-seq captured clonotypes deeper and more reliably than RNA-seq.

Sequencing was done on a sample of a population of CD138-negative cells sorted from bone marrow. This sequence was found in a donor aged 40 or over with multiple myeloma. The chain links TRBV6-5 to TRBJ2-7; possibly TRBD2 for D (7 bases). CDR3 in DNA: TGTGCCAGCAGGAAACCCCGGGGGGCTGGGGAGCAGTACTTC. Encoded protein: CASRKPRGAGEQYF.